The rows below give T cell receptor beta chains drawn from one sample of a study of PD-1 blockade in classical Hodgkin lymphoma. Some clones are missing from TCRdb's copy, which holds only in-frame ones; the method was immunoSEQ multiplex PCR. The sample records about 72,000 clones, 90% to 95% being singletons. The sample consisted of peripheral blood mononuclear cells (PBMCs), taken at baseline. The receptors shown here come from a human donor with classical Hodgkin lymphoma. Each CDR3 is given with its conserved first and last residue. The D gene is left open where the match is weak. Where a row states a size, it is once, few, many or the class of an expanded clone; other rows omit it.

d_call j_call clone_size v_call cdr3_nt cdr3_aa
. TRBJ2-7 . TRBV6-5 TGTGCCAGCAGTGACTGGACGGGCTACGAGCAGTACTTC CASSDWTGYEQYF
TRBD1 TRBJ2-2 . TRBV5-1 TGCGCCAGCAGCTTGGCGCCGACAGGGGGTGCCGGGGAGCTGTTTTTT CASSLAPTGGAGELFF
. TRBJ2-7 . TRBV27 TGTGCCAGCAGCCCCTCCCGGGACACCTCCTACGAGCAGTACTTC CASSPSRDTSYEQYF
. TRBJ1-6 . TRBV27 TGTGCCAGCAGTCGAATACCGGGACGAAATAATTCACCCCTCCACTTT CASSRIPGRNNSPLHF
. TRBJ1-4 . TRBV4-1 TGCGCCAGCAGCCAGGATCAGTCGCTTAATGAAAAACTGTTTTTT CASSQDQSLNEKLFF
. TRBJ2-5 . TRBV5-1 TGCGCCAGCAGCTTGGAGGGGGGAATACTAGAGACCCAGTACTTC CASSLEGGILETQYF
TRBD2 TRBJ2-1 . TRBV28 TGTGCCATCCTGGGACTAGCGGGAGGGAAGAGCTCCTACAATGAGCAGTTCTTC CAILGLAGGKSSYNEQFF
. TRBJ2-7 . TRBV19 TGTGCCAGCGGGAGACAGGCCTTTGAGTGGGACGAGCAGTACTTC CASGRQAFEWDEQYF
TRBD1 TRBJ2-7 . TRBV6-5 TGTGCCAGCAGTCATGGACAGGGGGGGTCCTACGAGCAGTACTTC CASSHGQGGSYEQYF
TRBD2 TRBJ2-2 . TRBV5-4 TGTGCCAGCAGCTCACTAGCGGGGGCTTTTTGGGACACCGGGGAGCTGTTTTTT CASSSLAGAFWDTGELFF
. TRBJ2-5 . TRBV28 TGTGCCAGCAGTTTATCCCCGTTGGCGAGATGGTACTTC CASSLSPLARWYF
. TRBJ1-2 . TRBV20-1 TGCAGTGCTAGCGTCCGAGATGGCTACACCTTC CSASVRDGYTF
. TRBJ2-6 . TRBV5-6 TGTGCCAGCAGCTTGGGATATTCTCCTGGGGCCAACGTCCTGACTTTC CASSLGYSPGANVLTF
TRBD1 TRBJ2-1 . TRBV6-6 TGTGCCAGCGGTGACAGGGGGCGGTTGAGTGAGCAGTTCTTC CASGDRGRLSEQFF
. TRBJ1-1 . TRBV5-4 TGTGCCAGCAGCCCGGCACAGCAAAACACTGAAGCTTTCTTT CASSPAQQNTEAFF
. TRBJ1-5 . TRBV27 TGTGCCAGCAGTTTAAGCAGGTATAGCAATCAGCCCCAGCATTTT CASSLSRYSNQPQHF
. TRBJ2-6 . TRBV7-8 TGTGCCAGCAGCTTAGAGCTTACGGGGTCCGGGGCCAACGTCCTGACTTTC CASSLELTGSGANVLTF
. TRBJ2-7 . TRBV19 TGTGCCAGTAGTATAGGACACCCTTACGAGCAGTACTTC CASSIGHPYEQYF
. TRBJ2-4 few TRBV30 TGTGCCTGGAGTGTACAAGTAGCCAAAAACATTCAGTACTTC CAWSVQVAKNIQYF
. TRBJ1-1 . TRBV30 TGTGCCTGGAACCAGGGCCCGGGGGGGAACACTGAAGCTTTCTTT CAWNQGPGGNTEAFF
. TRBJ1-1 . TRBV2 TGTGCCGGAAGACAGTGGGGCTACACTGAAGCTTTCTTT CAGRQWGYTEAFF
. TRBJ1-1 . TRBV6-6 TGTGCCAGCAGTTCCCGAGGGGGTACGAACACTGAAGCTTTCTTT CASSSRGGTNTEAFF
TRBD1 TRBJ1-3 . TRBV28 TGTGCCAGCGACAGGGGGCCCTCTGGAAACACCATATATTTT CASDRGPSGNTIYF
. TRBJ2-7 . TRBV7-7 TGTGCCAGCAGCTTAGGGCCCAGCTACGAGCAGTACTTC CASSLGPSYEQYF
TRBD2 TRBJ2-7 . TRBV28 TGTGCCAGCAGGAACCCCCCGGGACTAGCGGTCTACGAGCAGTACTTC CASRNPPGLAVYEQYF
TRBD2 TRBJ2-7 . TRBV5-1 TGCGCCAGCAGCTGGGACACTAGCGGGGGAACCTACGAGCAGTACTTC CASSWDTSGGTYEQYF
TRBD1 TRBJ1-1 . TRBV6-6 TGTGCCAGCAGGGAGGACAGGGTCACTGAAGCTTTCTTT CASREDRVTEAFF
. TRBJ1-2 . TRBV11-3 TGTGCCAGCAGCCACCCTAACTATGGCTACACCTTC CASSHPNYGYTF
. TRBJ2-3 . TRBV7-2 TGTGCCAGCAGCCGCCCAGACACAGATACGCAGTATTTT CASSRPDTDTQYF
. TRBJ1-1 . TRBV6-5 TGTGCCAGCCACCAACCGGGACACAGAGGGACTGAAGCTTTCTTT CASHQPGHRGTEAFF